A single sample is the source of the 2 T cell receptor beta chains below, sequenced in a study of blood T cell dynamics during melanoma immunotherapy. Time point: week 3, after first cycle of checkpoint inhibitor. The table came from immunoSEQ multiplex PCR; TCRdb's copy has only in-frame clones and leaves some out. The profile shows 3,000 to 4,500 clones, 96% of them singletons. The sample in question was effector memory CD8+ T cells from blood, obtained from a patient treated with checkpoint blockade. These receptors originate from a human donor with melanoma.

J is TRBJ2-7 and V is TRBV11-2; D not certain. Germline loops: CDR1 SGHAT, CDR2 FQNNGV. Deletions cut 5 bases from V and 5 bases from J, with 10 bases between. The CDR3 is made up of 12 amino acids. CDR3 loop: CASSPLSHEQYF. As DNA, the CDR3 is TGTGCCAGCAGCCCTTTGTCCCACGAGCAGTACTTC.

The J gene is TRBJ1-6, the V gene TRBV7-9; D gene uncertain. CDR1 and CDR2 from the germline V gene are SEHNR and FQNEAQ (reference sequence). This CDR3 is 14 amino acids long. V lost 5 bases and J lost 8, with 13 bases in between. CDR3 DNA: TGTGCCAGCAGCCCCACGGACGGTTATTCACCCCTCCACTTT. This sequence encodes CASSPTDGYSPLHF.